In its sample, the clone carrying this TCR beta chain was seen many times. The antigen is unknown. The junction does not match germline at one end; this may be a read error. The data stem from a study of type 1 regulatory T cells. Study details: An in vitro protocol generated T-allo10, a Tr1-enriched, alloantigen-specific CD4 T cell product.

MiXCR, run by TCRdb on the reads, gives a single entry per CDR3 protein. This sample has 60,000 to 75,000 distinct CDR3 sequences, with more than 20% found just once. Study-level points and caveats: Compared with non-Tr1 cells, Tr1 cells showed a narrower TCR repertoire.

Germline V gene sequence: CDR1 SGHRS, CDR2 YFSETQ. This CDR3 spans 13 amino acids. V usage is TRBV5-1 and J usage is TRBJ1-1, with D uncertain. Sequenced sample: cultured type 1 regulatory T (Tr1) cells, either the whole culture or a sorted fraction (not recorded which). The TCR was taken from a human donor in good health. This CDR3 is CASSLGLNTEAFF. In nucleotides, the CDR3 is TGTGCCAGCAGCTTAGGATTGAACACTGAAGCTTTCTTT. Based on the CDR3 plus reference TRBV5-1 and TRBJ1-1, the full variable domain is KAGVTQTPRYLIKTRGQQVTLSCSPISGHRSVSWYQQTPGQGLQFLFEYFSETQRNKGNFPGRFSGRQFSNSRSEMNVSTLELGDSALYLCASSLGLNTEAFFGQGTRLTVV.